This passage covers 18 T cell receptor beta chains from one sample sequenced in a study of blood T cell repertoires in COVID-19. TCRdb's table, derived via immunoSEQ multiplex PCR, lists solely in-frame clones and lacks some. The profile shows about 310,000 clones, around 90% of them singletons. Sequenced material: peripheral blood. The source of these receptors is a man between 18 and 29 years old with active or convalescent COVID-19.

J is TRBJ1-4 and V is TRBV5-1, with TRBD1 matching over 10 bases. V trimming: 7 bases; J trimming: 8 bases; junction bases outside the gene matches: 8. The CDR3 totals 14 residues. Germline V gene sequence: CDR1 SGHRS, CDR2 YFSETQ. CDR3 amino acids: CASGSTGGYEKLFF. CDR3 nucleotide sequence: TGCGCCAGCGGATCGACAGGGGGCTACGAAAAACTGTTTTTT.

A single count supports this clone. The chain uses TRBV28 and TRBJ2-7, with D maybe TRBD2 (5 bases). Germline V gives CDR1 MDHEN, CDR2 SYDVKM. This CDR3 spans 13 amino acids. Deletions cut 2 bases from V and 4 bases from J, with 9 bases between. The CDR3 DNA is TGTGCCAGCAGTTTACCGGGGAATTACGAGCAGTACTTC. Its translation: CASSLPGNYEQYF.

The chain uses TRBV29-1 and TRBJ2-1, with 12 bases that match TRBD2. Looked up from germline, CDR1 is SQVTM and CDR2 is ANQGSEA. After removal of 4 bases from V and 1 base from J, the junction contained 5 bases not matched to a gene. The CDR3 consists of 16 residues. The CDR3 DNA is TGCAGCGTTGGAGGGACTAGCGGGTATTCCTACAATGAGCAGTTCTTC. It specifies CSVGGTSGYSYNEQFF.

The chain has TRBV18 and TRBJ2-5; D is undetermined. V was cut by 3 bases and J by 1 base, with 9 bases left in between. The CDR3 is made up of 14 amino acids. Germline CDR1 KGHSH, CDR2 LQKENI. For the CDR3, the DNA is TGTGCCAGCTCACCGCGTACTCTCCAAGAGACCCAGTACTTC. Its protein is CASSPRTLQETQYF.

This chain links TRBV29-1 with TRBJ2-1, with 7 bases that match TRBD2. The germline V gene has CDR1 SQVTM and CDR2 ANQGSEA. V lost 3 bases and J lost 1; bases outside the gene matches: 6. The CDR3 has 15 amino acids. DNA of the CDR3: TGCAGCGTTGACGGGGGGAGAGAGTCCTACAATGAGCAGTTCTTC. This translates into CSVDGGRESYNEQFF.

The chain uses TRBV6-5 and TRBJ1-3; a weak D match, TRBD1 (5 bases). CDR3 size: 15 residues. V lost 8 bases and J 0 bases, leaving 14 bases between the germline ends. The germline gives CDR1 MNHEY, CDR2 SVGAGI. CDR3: CASRGAGSSGNTIYF. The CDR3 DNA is TGTGCCAGCCGCGGGGCAGGAAGCTCTGGAAACACCATATATTTT.

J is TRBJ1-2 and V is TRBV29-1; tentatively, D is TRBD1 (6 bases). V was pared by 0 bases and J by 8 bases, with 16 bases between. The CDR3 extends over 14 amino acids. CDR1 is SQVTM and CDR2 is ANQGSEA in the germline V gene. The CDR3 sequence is CSVEDPQGSEGYTF. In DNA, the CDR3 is TGCAGCGTTGAAGACCCACAGGGATCCGAGGGCTACACCTTC.

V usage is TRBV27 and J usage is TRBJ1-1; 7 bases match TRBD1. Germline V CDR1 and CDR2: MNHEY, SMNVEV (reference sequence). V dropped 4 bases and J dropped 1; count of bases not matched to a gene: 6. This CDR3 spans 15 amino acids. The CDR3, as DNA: TGTGCCAGCAGTTCCTACAGGGGAAGGAACACTGAAGCTTTCTTT. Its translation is CASSSYRGRNTEAFF.

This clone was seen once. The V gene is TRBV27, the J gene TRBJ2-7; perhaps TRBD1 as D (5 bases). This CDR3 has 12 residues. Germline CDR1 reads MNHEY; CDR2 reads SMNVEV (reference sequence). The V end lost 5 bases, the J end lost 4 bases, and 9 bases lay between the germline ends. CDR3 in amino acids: CASSRQGYEQYF. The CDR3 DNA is TGTGCCAGCAGTCGGCAGGGATACGAGCAGTACTTC.

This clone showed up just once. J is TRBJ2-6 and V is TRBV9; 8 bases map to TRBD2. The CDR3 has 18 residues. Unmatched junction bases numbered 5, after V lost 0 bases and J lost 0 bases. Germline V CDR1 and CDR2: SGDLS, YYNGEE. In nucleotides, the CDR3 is TGTGCCAGCAGCGTAGCTGGACTAGCTCTCTCTGGGGCCAACGTCCTGACTTTC. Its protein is CASSVAGLALSGANVLTF.

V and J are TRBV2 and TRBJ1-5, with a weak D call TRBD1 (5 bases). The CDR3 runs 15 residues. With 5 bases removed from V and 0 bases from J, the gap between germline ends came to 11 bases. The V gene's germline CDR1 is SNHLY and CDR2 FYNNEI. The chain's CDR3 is CASSYSRDSNQPQHF. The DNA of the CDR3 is TGTGCCAGCAGTTATTCCAGGGATAGCAATCAGCCCCAGCATTTT.

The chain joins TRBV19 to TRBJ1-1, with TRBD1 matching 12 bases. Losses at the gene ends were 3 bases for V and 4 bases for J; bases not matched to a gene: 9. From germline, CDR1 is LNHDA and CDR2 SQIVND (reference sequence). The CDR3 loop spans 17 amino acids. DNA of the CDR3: TGTGCCAGTAGTATCCCCGGGGGGACAGGGGGCGGCACTGAAGCTTTCTTT. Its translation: CASSIPGGTGGGTEAFF.

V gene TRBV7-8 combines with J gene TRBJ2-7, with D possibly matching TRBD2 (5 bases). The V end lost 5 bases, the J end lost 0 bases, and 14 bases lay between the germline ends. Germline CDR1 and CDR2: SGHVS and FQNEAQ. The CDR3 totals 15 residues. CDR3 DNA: TGTGCCAGCAGCCCGTTAGCGCAAAGCTCCTACGAGCAGTACTTC. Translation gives CASSPLAQSSYEQYF.

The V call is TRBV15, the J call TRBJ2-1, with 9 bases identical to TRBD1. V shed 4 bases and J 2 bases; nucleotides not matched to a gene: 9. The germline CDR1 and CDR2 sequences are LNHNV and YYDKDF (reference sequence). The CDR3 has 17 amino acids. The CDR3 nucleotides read TGTGCCACCAGCATTAGCCCGGGACAGGGCACCTACAATGAGCAGTTCTTC. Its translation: CATSISPGQGTYNEQFF.

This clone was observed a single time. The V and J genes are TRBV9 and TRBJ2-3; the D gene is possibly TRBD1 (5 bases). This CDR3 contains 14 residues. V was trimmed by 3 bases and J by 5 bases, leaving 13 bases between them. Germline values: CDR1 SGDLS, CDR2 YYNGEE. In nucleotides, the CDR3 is TGTGCCAGCAGCGACCCGGTAGGGGTAGATACGCAGTATTTT. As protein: CASSDPVGVDTQYF.

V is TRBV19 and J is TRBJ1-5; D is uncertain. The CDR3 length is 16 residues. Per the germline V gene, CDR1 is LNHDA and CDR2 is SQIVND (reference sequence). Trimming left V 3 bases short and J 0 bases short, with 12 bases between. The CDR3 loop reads CASSILRQNSNQPQHF. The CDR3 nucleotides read TGTGCCAGTAGTATTTTAAGACAAAATAGCAATCAGCCCCAGCATTTT.

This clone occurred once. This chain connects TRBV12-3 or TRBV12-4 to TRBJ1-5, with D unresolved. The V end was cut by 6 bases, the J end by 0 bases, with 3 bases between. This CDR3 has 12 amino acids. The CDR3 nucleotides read TGTGCCAGCAGCTATAGCAATCAGCCCCAGCATTTT. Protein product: CASSYSNQPQHF.

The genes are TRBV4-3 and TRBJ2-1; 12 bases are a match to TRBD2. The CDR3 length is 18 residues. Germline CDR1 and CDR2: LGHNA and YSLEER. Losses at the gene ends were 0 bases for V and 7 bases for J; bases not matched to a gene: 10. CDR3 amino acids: CASSQEPPLAGGRNEQFF. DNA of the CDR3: TGCGCCAGCAGCCAAGAACCCCCCCTAGCGGGGGGGAGGAATGAGCAGTTCTTC.